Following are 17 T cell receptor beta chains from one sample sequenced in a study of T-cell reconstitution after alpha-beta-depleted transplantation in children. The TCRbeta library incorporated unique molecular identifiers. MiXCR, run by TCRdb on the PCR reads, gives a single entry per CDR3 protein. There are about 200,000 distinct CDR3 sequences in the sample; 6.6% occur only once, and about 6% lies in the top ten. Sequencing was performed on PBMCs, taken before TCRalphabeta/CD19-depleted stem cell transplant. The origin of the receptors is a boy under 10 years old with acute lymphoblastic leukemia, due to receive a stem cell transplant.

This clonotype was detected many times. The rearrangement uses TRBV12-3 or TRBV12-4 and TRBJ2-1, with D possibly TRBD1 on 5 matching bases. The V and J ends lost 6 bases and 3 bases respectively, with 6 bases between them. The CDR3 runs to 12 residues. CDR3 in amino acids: CASRDSYNEQFF. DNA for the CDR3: TGTGCCAGCAGAGACAGCTACAATGAGCAGTTCTTC.

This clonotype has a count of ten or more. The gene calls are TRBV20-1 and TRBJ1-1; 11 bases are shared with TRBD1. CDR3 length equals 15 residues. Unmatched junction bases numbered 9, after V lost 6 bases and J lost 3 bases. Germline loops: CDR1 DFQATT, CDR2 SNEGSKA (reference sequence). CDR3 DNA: TGCAGTGCCGGGACAGGGGGACCGGCGGACACTGAAGCTTTCTTT. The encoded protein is CSAGTGGPADTEAFF.

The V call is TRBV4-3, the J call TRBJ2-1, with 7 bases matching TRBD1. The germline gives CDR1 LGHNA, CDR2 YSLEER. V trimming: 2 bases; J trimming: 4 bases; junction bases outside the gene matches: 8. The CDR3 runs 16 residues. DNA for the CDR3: TGCGCCAGCAGCCAACAGGGACAGAGCAGGTACAATGAGCAGTTCTTC. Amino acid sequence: CASSQQGQSRYNEQFF.

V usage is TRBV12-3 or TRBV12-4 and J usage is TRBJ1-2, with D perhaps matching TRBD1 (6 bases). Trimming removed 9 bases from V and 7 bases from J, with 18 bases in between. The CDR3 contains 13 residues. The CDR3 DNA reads TGTGCCAGTCGCACAGGGTCGATTGTTGGCTACACCTTC. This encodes CASRTGSIVGYTF.

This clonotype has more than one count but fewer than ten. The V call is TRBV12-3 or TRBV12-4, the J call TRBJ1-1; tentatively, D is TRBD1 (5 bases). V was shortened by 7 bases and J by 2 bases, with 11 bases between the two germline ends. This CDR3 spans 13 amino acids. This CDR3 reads CASTSTGNTEAFF. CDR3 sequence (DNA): TGTGCCAGCACCTCCACAGGTAACACTGAAGCTTTCTTT.

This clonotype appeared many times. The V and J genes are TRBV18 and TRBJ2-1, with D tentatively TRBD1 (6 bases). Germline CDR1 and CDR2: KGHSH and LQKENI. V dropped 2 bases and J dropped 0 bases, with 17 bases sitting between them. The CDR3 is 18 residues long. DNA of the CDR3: TGTGCCAGCTCACCAAGAGACTCCACGACAGGCTCCTACAATGAGCAGTTCTTC. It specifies CASSPRDSTTGSYNEQFF.

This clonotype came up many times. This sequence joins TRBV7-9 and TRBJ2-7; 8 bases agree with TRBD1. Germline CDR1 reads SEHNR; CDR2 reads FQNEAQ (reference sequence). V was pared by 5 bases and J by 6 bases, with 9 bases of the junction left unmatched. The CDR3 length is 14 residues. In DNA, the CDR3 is TGTGCCAGCAGCGATCCTTACAGGGGGACCGAGCAGTACTTC. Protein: CASSDPYRGTEQYF. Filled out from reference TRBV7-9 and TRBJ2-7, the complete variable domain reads DTGVSQNPRHKITKRGQNVTFRCDPISEHNRLYWYRQTLGQGPEFLTYFQNEAQLEKSRLLSDRFSAERPKGSFSTLEIQRTEQGDSAMYLCASSDPYRGTEQYFGPGTRLTVT.

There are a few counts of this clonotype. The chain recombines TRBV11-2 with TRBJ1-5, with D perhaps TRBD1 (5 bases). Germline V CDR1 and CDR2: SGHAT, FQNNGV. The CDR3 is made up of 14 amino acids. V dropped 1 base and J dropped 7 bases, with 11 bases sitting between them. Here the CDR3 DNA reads TGTGCCAGCAGCTTAGGGGACGGTCACCAGCCCCAGCATTTT. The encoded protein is CASSLGDGHQPQHF.

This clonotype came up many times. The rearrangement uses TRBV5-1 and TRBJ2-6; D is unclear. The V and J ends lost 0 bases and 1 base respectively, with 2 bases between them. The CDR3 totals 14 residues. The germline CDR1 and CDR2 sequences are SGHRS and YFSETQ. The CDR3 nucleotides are TGCGCCAGCAGCTTGGTTTCTGGGGCCAACGTCCTGACTTTC. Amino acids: CASSLVSGANVLTF. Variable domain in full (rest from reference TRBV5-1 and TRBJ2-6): KAGVTQTPRYLIKTRGQQVTLSCSPISGHRSVSWYQQTPGQGLQFLFEYFSETQRNKGNFPGRFSGRQFSNSRSEMNVSTLELGDSALYLCASSLVSGANVLTFGAGSRLTVL.

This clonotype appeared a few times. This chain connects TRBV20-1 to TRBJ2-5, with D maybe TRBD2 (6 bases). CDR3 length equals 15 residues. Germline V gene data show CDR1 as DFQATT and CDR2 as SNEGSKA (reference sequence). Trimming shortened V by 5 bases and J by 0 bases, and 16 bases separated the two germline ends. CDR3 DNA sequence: TGCAGTGCTTTTATGGAGGGCCGCTACCAAGAGACCCAGTACTTC. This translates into CSAFMEGRYQETQYF.

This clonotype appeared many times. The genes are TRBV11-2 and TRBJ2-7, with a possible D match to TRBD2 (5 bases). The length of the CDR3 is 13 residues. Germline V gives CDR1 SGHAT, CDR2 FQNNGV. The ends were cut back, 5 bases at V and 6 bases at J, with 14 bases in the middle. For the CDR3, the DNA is TGTGCCAGCAGCCTAGCCGGCAGGCGCGAGCAGTACTTC. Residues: CASSLAGRREQYF.

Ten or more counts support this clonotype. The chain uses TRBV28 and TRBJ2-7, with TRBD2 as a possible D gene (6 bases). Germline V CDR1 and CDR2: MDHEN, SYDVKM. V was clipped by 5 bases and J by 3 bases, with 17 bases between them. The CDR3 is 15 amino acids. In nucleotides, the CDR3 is TGTGCCAGCAGTCCCCTATCGGGGGAGTACTACGAGCAGTACTTC. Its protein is CASSPLSGEYYEQYF.

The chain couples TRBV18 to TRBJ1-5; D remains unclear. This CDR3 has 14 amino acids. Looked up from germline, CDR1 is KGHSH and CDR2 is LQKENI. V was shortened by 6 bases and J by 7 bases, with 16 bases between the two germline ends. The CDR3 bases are TGTGCCAGCTCGACGGAGCCCCGATCCCAGCCCCAGCATTTT. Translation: CASSTEPRSQPQHF.

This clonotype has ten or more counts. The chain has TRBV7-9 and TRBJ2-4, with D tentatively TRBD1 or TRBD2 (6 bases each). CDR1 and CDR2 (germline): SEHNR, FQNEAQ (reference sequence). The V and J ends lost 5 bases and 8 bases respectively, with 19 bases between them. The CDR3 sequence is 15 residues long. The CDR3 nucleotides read TGTGCCAGCAGCGCCGGGGGCACCCTAATAGACATTCAGTACTTC. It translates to CASSAGGTLIDIQYF.

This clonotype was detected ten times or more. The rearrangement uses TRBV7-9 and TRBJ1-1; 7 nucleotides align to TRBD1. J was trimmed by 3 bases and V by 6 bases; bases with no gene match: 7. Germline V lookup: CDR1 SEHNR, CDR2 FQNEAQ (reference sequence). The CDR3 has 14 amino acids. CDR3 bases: TGTGCCAGCAGTTTGACAGGGTTTGACACTGAAGCTTTCTTT. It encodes CASSLTGFDTEAFF.

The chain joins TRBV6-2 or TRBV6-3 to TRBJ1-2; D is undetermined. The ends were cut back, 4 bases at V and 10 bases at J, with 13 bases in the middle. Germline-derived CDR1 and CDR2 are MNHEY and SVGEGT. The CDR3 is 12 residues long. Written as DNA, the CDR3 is TGTGCCAGCAGTTCCTACAGAGAAGCCTACACCTTC. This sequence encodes CASSSYREAYTF.

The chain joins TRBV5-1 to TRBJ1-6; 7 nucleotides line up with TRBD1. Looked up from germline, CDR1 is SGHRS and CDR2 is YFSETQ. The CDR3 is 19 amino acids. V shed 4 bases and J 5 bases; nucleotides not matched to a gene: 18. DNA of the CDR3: TGCGCCAGCAGCCCCCGGGGCTTAACAACAGGGGTGAATAATTCACCCCTCCACTTT. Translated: CASSPRGLTTGVNNSPLHF.